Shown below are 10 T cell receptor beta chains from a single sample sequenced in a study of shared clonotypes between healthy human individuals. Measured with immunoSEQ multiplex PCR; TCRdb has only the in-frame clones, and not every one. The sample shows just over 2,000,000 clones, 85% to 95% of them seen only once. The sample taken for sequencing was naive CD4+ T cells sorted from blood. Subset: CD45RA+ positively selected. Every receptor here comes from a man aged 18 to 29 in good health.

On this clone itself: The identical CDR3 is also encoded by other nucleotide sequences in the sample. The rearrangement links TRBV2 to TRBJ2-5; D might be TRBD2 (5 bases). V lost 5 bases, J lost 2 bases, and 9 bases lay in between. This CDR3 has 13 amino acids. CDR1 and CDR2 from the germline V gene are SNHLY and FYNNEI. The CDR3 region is CASSRDFQETQYF. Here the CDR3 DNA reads TGTGCCAGCAGTCGGGATTTTCAAGAGACCCAGTACTTC.

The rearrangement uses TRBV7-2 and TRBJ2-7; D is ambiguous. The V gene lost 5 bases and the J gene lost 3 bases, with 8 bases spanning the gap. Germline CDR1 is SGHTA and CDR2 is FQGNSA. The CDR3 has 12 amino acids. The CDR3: CASSDRSYEQYF. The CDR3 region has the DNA TGTGCCAGCAGCGACCGTAGCTACGAGCAGTACTTC.

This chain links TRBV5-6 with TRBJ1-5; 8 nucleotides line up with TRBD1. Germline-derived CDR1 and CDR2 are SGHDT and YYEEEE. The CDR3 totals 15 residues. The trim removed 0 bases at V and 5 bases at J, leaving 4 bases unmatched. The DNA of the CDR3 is TGTGCCAGCAGCTTGGGAGACAGGGGTTATCAGCCCCAGCATTTT. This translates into CASSLGDRGYQPQHF.

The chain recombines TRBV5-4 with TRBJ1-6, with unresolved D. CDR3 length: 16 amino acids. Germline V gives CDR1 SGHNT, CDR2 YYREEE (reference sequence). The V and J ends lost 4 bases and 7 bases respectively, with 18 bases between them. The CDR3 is CASSLGSSVPNSPLHF. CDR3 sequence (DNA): TGTGCCAGCAGCCTTGGTTCCAGTGTGCCGAATTCACCCCTCCACTTT.

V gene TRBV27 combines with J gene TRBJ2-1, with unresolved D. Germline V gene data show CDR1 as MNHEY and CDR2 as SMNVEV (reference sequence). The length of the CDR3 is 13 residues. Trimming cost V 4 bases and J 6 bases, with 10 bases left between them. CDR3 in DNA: TGTGCCAGCAGTTCCCTAATAACCAATGAGCAGTTCTTC. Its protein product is CASSSLITNEQFF.

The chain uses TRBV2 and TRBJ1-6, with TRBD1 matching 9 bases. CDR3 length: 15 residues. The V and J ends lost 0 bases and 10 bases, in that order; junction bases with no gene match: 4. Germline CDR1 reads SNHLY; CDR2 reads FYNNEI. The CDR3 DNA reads TGTGCCAGCAGTGAAGCCGGACAGGGGTTATCACCCCTCCACTTT. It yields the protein CASSEAGQGLSPLHF.

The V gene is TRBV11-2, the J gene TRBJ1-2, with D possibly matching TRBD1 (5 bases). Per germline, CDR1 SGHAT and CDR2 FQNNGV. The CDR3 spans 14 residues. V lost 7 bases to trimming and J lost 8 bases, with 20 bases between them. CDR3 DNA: TGTGCCAGCAAAGGGTCGGGACCCCTAAGAGGCTACACCTTC. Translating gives CASKGSGPLRGYTF.

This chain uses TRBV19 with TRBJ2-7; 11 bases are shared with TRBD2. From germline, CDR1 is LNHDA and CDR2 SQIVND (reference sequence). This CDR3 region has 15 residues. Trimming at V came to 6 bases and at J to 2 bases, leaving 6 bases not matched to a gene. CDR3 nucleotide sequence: TGTGCCAGTAGCGTAGCGGGGGGGCGCCCCTACGAGCAGTACTTC. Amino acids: CASSVAGGRPYEQYF.

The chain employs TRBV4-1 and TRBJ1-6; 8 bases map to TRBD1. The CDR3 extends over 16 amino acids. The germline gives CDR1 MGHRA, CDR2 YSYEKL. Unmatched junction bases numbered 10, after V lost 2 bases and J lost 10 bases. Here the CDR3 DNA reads TGCGCCAGCAGCCAAAAACCCCCAGGGGGCGCATCACCCCTCCACTTT. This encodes CASSQKPPGGASPLHF.

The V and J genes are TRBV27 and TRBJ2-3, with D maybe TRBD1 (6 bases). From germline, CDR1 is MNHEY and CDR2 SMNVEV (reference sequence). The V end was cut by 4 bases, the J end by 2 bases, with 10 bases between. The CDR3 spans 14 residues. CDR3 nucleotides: TGTGCCAGCAGTTCTAGACAGGACACAGATACGCAGTATTTT. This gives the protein CASSSRQDTDTQYF.